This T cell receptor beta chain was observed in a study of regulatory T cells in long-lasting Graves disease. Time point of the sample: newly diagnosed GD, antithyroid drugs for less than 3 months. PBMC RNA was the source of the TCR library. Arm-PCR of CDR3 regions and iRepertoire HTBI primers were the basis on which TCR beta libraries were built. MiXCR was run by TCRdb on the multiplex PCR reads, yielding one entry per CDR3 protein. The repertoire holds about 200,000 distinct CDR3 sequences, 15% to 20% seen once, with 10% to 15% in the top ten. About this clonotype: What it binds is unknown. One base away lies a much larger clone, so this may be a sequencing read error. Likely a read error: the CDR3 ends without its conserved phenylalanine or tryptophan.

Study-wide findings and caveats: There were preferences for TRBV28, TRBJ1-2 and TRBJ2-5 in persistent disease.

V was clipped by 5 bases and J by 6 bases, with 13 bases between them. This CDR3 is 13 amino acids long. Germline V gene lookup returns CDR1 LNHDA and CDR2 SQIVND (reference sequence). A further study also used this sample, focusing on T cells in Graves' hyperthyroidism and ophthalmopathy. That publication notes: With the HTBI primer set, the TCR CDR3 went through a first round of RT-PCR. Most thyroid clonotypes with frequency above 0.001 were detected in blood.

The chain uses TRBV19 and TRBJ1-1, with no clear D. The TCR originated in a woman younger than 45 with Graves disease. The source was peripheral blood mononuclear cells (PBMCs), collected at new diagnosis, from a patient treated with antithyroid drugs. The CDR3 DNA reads TGTGCCAGTAGTGGTCTGGGGAGACCTGAAGCTTTCTTA. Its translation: CASSGLGRPEAFL.